These T cell receptor beta chains were read from a single sample in a study of blood T cell repertoires in COVID-19. Using immunoSEQ multiplex PCR, the repertoire was profiled, and TCRdb retains in-frame clones only, with some absent. Here the sample spans about 410,000 clones, 89% being singletons. Sequencing used peripheral blood. The receptors were gathered from a woman aged 40 to 50 with COVID-19, enrolled during active disease. CDR3s leave out the opening cysteine and the closing phenylalanine or tryptophan.

TRBV5-4,ASSSERTAGYT
TRBV4-1,ASSPTPGQDEKLF
TRBV27,ASSLGRGKGEKLF
TRBV15,ATSRGTGTGGYEQY
TRBV7-8,ASSWGPGQGLFQDTGELF
TRBV6-5,ASSLDRGEGYGYT
TRBV7-9,ASSFFSGIAPNEQF
TRBV6-4,ASSDRFQSGTGGYSNQPQH
TRBV7-3,ASSRAKGQGDYGYT
TRBV19,ASSMSSGEKLF
TRBV10-1,ASRGPWASGARL
TRBV4-3,ASSRDRADTQY
TRBV28,ASMEELEQF
TRBV18,ASSPKTSGTNTDTQY
TRBV4-1,ASSRTGLWGTEAF
TRBV11-2,ASSPGSMNTGELF
TRBV2,ASRWTGLTYEQY
TRBV7-9,ASSPKNLAGGTYEQY
TRBV28,ASSGLGTDYGYT
TRBV19,ASRDRGTYEQY
TRBV2,ASSEAAAGGTHEQY
TRBV5-4,ASSLEGAAGNTIY
TRBV11-2,ASRSTSGAGYEQY
TRBV28,ASSPDSVYGYT
TRBV7-8,ASSPGTGGGLNQPQH
TRBV7-3,ASSLNPPPTDTQY
TRBV7-2,ASSSVSYEQY
TRBV6-5,ARGAGANTEAF
TRBV18,ASSPARPTNEKLF
TRBV6-5,ASSYDSYGYT
TRBV29-1,SVGGQGMQAF
TRBV30,AWRLAGAYNEQF
TRBV10-3,AAARGLDRSYNEQF
TRBV29-1,SVVLRDYGYT
TRBV11-3,ASSPGQGTYNEQF
TRBV4-3,ASSQERDRGIGEQY
TRBV19,ASSIFGGSTGSGNTIY
TRBV7-2,ASSLNPRAGQPQH
TRBV6-5,ASTRGTDTQY
TRBV4-3,ASSQEEGEGQPQH
TRBV18,ASFSTDTQY
TRBV6-2/TRBV6-3,ASSPGTGRGTEAF
TRBV6-5,ASSYRQGGETQY
TRBV7-2,ASSLDMANYGYT
TRBV4-1,ASSQGSRQGKAF
TRBV28,ASSLFQFSGNTIY
TRBV7-8,ASSRLPGQGVSPLH
TRBV7-9,ASSGGGGNYGYT
TRBV4-2,ASSRVGGDSYNEQF